This TCR beta chain was captured by sequencing in a study of cytomegalovirus exposure and HLA in healthy donors. Study-level points and caveats: Cytomegalovirus-associated TCR beta chains were listed, numbering 150 to 200.

Libraries were prepared by immunoSEQ multiplex PCR; TCRdb keeps only in-frame clonotypes and omits some of them. Among 220,000 or so clones listed, 75% to 90% were seen once. With respect to this clone: What it binds is not known.

Sequencing used PBMCs. This clonotype originated in a woman aged 25 to 45 in good health and CMV-seropositive.

The chain's CDR3 is CAISEGWSSYEQYF. For the CDR3, the DNA is TGTGCCATCAGTGAGGGCTGGAGCTCCTACGAGCAGTACTTC. The V call is TRBV10-3, the J call TRBJ2-7; D is undetermined. Between the trimmed V and J ends, which lost 2 bases and 0 bases, there was a span of 8 bases. The germline V gene encodes CDR1 ENHRY and CDR2 SYGVKD. CDR3 length: 14 residues.